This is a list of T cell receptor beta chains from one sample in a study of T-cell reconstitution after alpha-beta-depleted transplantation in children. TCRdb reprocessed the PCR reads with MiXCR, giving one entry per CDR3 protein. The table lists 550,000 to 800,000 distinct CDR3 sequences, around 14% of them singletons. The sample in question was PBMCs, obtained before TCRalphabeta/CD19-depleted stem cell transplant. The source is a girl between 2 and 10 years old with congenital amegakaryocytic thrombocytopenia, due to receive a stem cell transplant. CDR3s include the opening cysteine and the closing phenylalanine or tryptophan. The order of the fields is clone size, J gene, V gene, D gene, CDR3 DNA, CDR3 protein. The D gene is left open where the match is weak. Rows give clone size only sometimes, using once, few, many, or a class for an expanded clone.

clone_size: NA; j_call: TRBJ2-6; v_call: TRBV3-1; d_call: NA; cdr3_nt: TGTGCCAGCAGCCAAGAAGTTCTCTCTGGGGCCAACGTCCTGACTTTC; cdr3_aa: CASSQEVLSGANVLTF
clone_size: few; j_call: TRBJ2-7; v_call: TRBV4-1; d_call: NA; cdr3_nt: TGCGCCAGCAGCCAAGTTTTCGGGAGCTCCTACGAGCAGTACTTC; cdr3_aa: CASSQVFGSSYEQYF
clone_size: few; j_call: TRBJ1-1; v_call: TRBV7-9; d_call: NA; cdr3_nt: TGTGCCAGCAGCTTAGGGACCCCAATGGCTTTCTTT; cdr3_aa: CASSLGTPMAFF
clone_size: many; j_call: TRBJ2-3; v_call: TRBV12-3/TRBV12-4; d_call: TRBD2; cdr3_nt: TGTGCCAGCAGTCCCCGCGGGACTAGCGTCTATACGCAGTATTTT; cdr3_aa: CASSPRGTSVYTQYF
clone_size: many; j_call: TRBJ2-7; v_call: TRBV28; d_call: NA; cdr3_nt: TGTGCCAGCAGATTAACGGGCCTCGAGCAGTACTTC; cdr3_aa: CASRLTGLEQYF
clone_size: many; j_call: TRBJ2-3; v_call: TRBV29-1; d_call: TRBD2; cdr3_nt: TGCAGCGTTGAAAAGGGGTCTAGCGGGAGTACAGATACGCAGTATTTT; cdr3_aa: CSVEKGSSGSTDTQYF
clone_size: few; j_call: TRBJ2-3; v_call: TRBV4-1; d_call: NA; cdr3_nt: TGCGCCAGCAGCCTTATCCGGACTCAGACAGATACGCAGTATTTT; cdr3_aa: CASSLIRTQTDTQYF
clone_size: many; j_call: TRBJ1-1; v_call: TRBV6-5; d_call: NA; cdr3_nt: TGTGCCAGCAGTTACTCCGGCAGGGTAGGGACTGAAGCTTTCTTT; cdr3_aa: CASSYSGRVGTEAFF
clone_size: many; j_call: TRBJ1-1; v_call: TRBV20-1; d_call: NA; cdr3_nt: TGCAGTGCTACTTCGAAGGGAGCCAGTGCTTTCTTT; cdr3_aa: CSATSKGASAFF
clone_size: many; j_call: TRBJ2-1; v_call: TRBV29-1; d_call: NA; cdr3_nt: TGCAGCGTTGTCCCTCACGCTGGGGATGAGCAGTTCTTC; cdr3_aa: CSVVPHAGDEQFF
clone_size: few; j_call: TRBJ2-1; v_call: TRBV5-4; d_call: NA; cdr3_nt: TGTGCCAGCAGCTTGTCATCGGGAGTACATGAGCAGTTCTTC; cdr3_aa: CASSLSSGVHEQFF
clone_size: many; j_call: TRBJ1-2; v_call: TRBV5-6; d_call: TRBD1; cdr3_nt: TGTGCCAGCAGGATGACAGGGGCGACCTATGGCTACACCTTC; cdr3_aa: CASRMTGATYGYTF
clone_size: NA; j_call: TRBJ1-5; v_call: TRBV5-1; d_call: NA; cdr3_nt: TGCGCCAGCAGCTTGGGAGGGTTCGGCAATCAGCCCCAGCATTTT; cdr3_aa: CASSLGGFGNQPQHF
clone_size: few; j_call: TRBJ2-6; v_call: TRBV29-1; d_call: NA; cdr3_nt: TGCAGCGTTATCCCCCGGGACCGACCCTCTGGGGCCAACGTCCTGACTTTC; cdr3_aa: CSVIPRDRPSGANVLTF
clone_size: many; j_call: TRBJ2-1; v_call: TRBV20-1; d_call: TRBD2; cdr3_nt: TGCAGTGCTAGCTTTAGCGGGCCCGACAATGAGCAGTTCTTC; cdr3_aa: CSASFSGPDNEQFF
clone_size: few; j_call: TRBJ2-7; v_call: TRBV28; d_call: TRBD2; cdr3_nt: TGTGCCAGCAGTCCCGCCCAAGGACTAGTGTACGAGCAGTACTTC; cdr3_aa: CASSPAQGLVYEQYF